Reported below is one T cell receptor (beta chain). What it binds is unknown. The CDR3 extends over 16 amino acids. CDR1 and CDR2 from the germline V gene are SGHAT and FQNNGV. J was trimmed by 8 bases and V by 5 bases; bases with no gene match: 8. For every sample, approximately 9 x 10^4 TCR templates were assayed. The protocol was immunoSEQ multiplex PCR, while the TCRdb copy is restricted to in-frame clones and leaves out a portion. The sample includes approximately 100,000 clones, roughly 95% of them seen just once. This specimen comes from a study of siplizumab effects on memory and regulatory T cells. Study-wide results and limits: Mappable CD4+ clones that were alloreactive averaged roughly 69% Treg-derived with siplizumab versus approximately 25% in controls. Unstimulated naive T cells seemed to show more diversity than memory cells did, and they also seemed to be among the major contributors to the alloresponse.

Sequencing was performed on non-Treg CD4+ T cells sorted from blood. This chain joins TRBV11-2 and TRBJ2-2; TRBD2 matches 13 bases. This TCR was sampled from a human donor in good health. CDR3 sequence (DNA): TGTGCCAGCAGCACCCGGACTAGCGGGGGCGGAGGGGAGCTGTTTTTT. It translates to CASSTRTSGGGGELFF.